This entry lists 9 T cell receptor beta chains sequenced from one sample in a study of T cell repertoires in cytomegalovirus infection. TCRdb itself ran the reads through MiXCR, one entry per CDR3 protein. The table shows 310,000 or so distinct CDR3 sequences, with around 9.6% occurring only once. Source material: PBMCs. The receptor set was obtained from a human donor in good health (CMV status not recorded). Some clones in this sample may be carry-over from other donors' samples.

This clonotype came up a few times. This chain joins TRBV4-3 and TRBJ2-7; D is perhaps TRBD1 (6 bases). The CDR3 spans 15 residues. Trimming took 3 bases from V and 6 from J, leaving 18 bases between them. Germline V gene data show CDR1 as LGHNA and CDR2 as YSLEER. CDR3 protein: CASSQENREFPEQYV. The CDR3 region has the DNA TGCGCCAGCAGCCAGGAAAACAGGGAATTCCCCGAGCAGTACGTC.

The V call is TRBV20-1, the J call TRBJ1-2; unclear D gene. The CDR3 contains 15 residues. V lost 2 bases, J lost 4 bases, and 17 bases lay in between. CDR1 is DFQATT, CDR2 SNEGSKA, per germline (reference sequence). The CDR3 spells CSARSMGPLSYGYTF. As DNA, the CDR3 is TGCAGTGCTAGATCTATGGGTCCCCTTAGCTATGGCTACACCTTC.

In this sample, this clonotype turned up many times. The chain links TRBV10-3 to TRBJ1-2, with unresolved D. Germline V CDR1 and CDR2: ENHRY, SYGVKD. The CDR3 spans 12 residues. V shed 9 bases and J shed 2 bases, with 10 bases lying between them. The CDR3 sequence: CAITPGNYGYTF. The DNA of the CDR3 is TGTGCCATAACACCGGGCAACTATGGCTACACCTTC.

This clonotype has just a few counts. The chain is built from TRBV13 and TRBJ2-2; D may correspond to TRBD1 or TRBD2 (6 bases each). This CDR3 comprises 17 residues. Germline CDR1 is PRHDT and CDR2 is FYEKMQ (reference sequence). The ends were cut back, 5 bases at V and 0 bases at J, with 16 bases in the middle. The CDR3 sequence: CASSKTRGVANTGELFF. The CDR3 DNA reads TGTGCCAGCAGCAAGACTAGGGGGGTTGCGAACACCGGGGAGCTGTTTTTT.

The sample holds many counts of this clonotype. For the CDR3, the DNA is TGCAGTGCTAGTTCCCGGGACAGGGGCAATGAGCAGTTCTTC. Translating it yields CSASSRDRGNEQFF. The chain carries TRBV20-1 and TRBJ2-1, with 10 bases lining up with TRBD1. Germline CDR1 and CDR2: DFQATT and SNEGSKA (reference sequence). The CDR3 has 14 residues. Unmatched junction bases numbered 5, after V lost 3 bases and J lost 6 bases.

This clonotype has at least ten counts. The gene calls are TRBV28 and TRBJ2-1; D uncertain. The V end lost 1 base, the J end lost 7 bases, and 17 bases lay between the germline ends. The V gene's germline CDR1 is MDHEN and CDR2 SYDVKM. The CDR3 sequence is 16 residues long. CDR3 amino acids: CASSLSTAHRFNEQFF. The CDR3 DNA sequence: TGTGCCAGCAGTTTATCCACTGCTCACCGTTTTAATGAGCAGTTCTTC.

The sample holds many counts of this clonotype. J is TRBJ1-2 and V is TRBV6-6, with D perhaps TRBD1 (5 bases). The CDR3 has 14 residues. Germline V gene lookup returns CDR1 MNHNY and CDR2 SVGAGI (reference sequence). V lost 8 bases and J lost 1, with 14 bases in between. Here the CDR3 reads CASDYGRGNYGYTF. In DNA, the CDR3 is TGTGCCAGCGATTATGGGAGGGGTAACTATGGCTACACCTTC.

The sample holds many counts of this clonotype. The chain recombines TRBV20-1 with TRBJ1-2, with TRBD1 as a possible D gene (6 bases). With 0 bases removed from V and 0 bases from J, the gap between germline ends came to 11 bases. CDR1 is DFQATT, CDR2 SNEGSKA, per germline (reference sequence). This CDR3 is 15 amino acids long. CDR3 sequence: CSARDSGQPNYGYTF. DNA for the CDR3: TGCAGTGCTAGAGATAGCGGACAGCCTAACTATGGCTACACCTTC.

The V and J genes are TRBV20-1 and TRBJ2-7; 8 positions match TRBD2. Trimming cost V 3 bases and J 0 bases; bases outside gene matches: 1. CDR3 size: 13 residues. CDR1 is DFQATT and CDR2 is SNEGSKA in the germline V gene (reference sequence). The CDR3 loop reads CSASGTSSYEQYV. The CDR3 region has the DNA TGCAGTGCTAGTGGGACTAGCTCCTACGAGCAGTACGTC.